This T cell receptor (beta chain) was sequenced for a study of blood T cell repertoires in COVID-19. In the study overall: Some COVID-19 samples were acute and others convalescent; all came from the United States, Italy and Spain. PBMCs, B-cell-depleted T cells, or T cells provided the cDNA or gDNA that made up the material.

Original methodology: Nucleated cell counts were estimated from reference gene primer amplification. Only in-frame clones appear in the TCRdb table, and some are missing; sequencing was by immunoSEQ multiplex PCR. The DNA gave D and trimming, while V, J and clone size come from that table. Here the sample spans about 33,000 clones, over 80% being singletons. The CDR3 is 14 amino acids. Germline V lookup: CDR1 SEHNR, CDR2 FQNEAQ (reference sequence). Trimming left V 0 bases short and J 8 bases short, with 10 bases between. Sequenced material: peripheral blood. This rearrangement joins TRBV7-9 to TRBJ1-4, with TRBD1 as a possible D gene (5 bases). The TCR comes from a human donor with active COVID-19. The donor label of this sample is uncertain. CDR3 coding DNA: TGTGCCAGCAGCTTAGCCCAGGGAGGGGAAAAACTGTTTTTT. Amino acids: CASSLAQGGEKLFF.